This T cell receptor beta chain emerged from a study of OX40 agonist ivuxolimab in advanced cancers. General study results and limits: Expanded peripheral T-cell antigen specificity went undetermined. CD4+ and CD8+ blood T cells expanded clonally by week 6 at 0.1 to 3.0 mg/kg.

The CDR3 extends over 13 amino acids. Germline assignment: CDR1 GTSNPN and CDR2 SVGIG (reference sequence). V lost 1 base, J lost 0 bases, and 7 bases lay in between. Blood was sampled at baseline, cycle 4 day 1, and cycle 7 day 1. A word on this clone: The target antigen is unknown.

Sequenced by immunoSEQ multiplex PCR; TCRdb stores in-frame clones only, minus some. The sample lists nearly 80,000 clones, 80% to 90% occurring once. The sequencing here drew on CD4+ or CD8+ T cells sorted from blood, taken in a trial of the OX40 agonist ivuxolimab. This chain joins TRBV30 and TRBJ2-7, with D tentatively TRBD1 (6 bases). This clonotype was sampled from an adult with an advanced solid tumor such as melanoma, head and neck, liver or kidney cancer. This chain's CDR3 is CAWSGQDSYEQYF. CDR3 nucleotides: TGTGCCTGGAGTGGACAGGACTCCTACGAGCAGTACTTC.